The clone carrying this TCR beta chain was seen only once. Its target is not known. This CDR3 has 15 amino acids. With 4 bases removed from V and 4 bases from J, the gap between germline ends came to 14 bases. Germline V gene sequence: CDR1 MGHRA, CDR2 YSYEKL. This record comes from a study of cytomegalovirus exposure and HLA in healthy donors. The study, taken as a whole, reports: Per published reports, the classifier diagnosed cytomegalovirus status with high specificity and sensitivity. In vitro, a few CMV-associated chains proved specific for CMV antigens. It was found in a later analysis that first-cohort TCR clusters tended to co-occur in the 90 to 150 validation repertoires.

The method was immunoSEQ multiplex PCR; TCRdb's version includes in-frame clones alone and lacks a portion of them. The data hold about 110,000 clones, with about 85% observed a single time. The sequencing sample was made of PBMCs. The chain couples TRBV4-1 to TRBJ2-1, with a possible D match to TRBD1 (5 bases). This receptor was taken from a young woman in good health and CMV-seropositive. The CDR3 region is CASSLQVKGYNEQFF. The CDR3 DNA follows: TGCGCCAGCAGCCTACAGGTGAAAGGATACAATGAGCAGTTCTTC.